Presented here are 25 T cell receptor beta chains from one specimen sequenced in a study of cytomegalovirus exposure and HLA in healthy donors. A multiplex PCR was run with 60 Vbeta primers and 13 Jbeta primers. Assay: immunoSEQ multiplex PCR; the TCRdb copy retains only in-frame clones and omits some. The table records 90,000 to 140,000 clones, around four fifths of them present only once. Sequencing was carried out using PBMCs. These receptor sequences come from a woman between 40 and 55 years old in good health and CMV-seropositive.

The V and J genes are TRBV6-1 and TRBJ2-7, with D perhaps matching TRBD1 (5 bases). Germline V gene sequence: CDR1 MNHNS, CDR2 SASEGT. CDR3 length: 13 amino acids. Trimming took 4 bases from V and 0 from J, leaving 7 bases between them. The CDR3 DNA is TGTGCCAGCAGTGCTCAGGGCTCCTACGAGCAGTACTTC. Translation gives CASSAQGSYEQYF.

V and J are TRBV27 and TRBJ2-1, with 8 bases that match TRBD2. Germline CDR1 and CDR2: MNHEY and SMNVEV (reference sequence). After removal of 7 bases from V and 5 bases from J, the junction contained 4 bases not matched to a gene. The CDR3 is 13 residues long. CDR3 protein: CASKLAENNEQFF. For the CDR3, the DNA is TGTGCCAGCAAACTAGCGGAAAACAATGAGCAGTTCTTC.

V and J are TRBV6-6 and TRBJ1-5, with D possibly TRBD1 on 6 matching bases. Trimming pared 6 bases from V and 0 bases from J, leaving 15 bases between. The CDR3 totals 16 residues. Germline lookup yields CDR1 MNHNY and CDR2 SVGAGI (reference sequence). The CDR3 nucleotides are TGTGCCAGCAGCTTTTCAGCAGGGGTTAGCAATCAGCCCCAGCATTTT. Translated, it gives CASSFSAGVSNQPQHF.

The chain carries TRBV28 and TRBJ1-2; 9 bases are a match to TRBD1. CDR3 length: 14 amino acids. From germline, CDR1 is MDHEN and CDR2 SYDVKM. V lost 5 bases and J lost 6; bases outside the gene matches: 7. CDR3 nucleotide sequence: TGTGCCAGCAGTCCATGGACAGGGGTCGATGGCTACACCTTC. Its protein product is CASSPWTGVDGYTF.

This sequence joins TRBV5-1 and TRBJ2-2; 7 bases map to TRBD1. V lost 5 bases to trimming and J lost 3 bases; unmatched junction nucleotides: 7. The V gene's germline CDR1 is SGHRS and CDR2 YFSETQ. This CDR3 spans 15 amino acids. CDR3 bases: TGCGCCAGCAGAAAACAGGGGATCGACACCGGGGAGCTGTTTTTT. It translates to CASRKQGIDTGELFF.

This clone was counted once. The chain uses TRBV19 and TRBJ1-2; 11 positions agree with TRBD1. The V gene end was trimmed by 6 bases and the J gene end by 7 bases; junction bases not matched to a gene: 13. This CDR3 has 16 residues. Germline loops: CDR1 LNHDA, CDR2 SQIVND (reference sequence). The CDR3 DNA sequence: TGTGCCAGTAGAACCCACGAGGGACAGGGGGTGCGTGGCTACACCTTC. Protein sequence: CASRTHEGQGVRGYTF.

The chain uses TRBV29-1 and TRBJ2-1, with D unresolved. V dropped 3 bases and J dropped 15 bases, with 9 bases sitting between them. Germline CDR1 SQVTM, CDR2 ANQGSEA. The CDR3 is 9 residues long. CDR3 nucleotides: TGCAGCGTTGACGGAGTGGGGTTCTTC. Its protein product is CSVDGVGFF.

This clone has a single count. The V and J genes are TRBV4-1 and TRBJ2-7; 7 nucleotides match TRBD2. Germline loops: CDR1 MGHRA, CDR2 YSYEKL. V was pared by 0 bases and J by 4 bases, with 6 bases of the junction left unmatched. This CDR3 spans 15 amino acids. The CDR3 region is CASSQERAGVYEQYF. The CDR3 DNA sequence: TGCGCCAGCAGCCAAGAGCGCGCGGGAGTGTACGAGCAGTACTTC.

DNA for the CDR3: TGTGCCAGCAGCTTCGACAGTGGAAATTCACCCCTCCACTTT. Translating it yields CASSFDSGNSPLHF. The chain combines TRBV7-2 with TRBJ1-6; D possibly corresponds to TRBD1 (5 bases). Per germline, CDR1 SGHTA and CDR2 FQGNSA. The CDR3 runs to 14 residues. Trimming left V 3 bases short and J 7 bases short, with 10 bases between. The complete variable domain, with remaining parts taken from reference TRBV7-2 and TRBJ1-6, reads GAGVSQSPSNKVTEKGKDVELRCDPISGHTALYWYRQSLGQGLEFLIYFQGNSAPDKSGLPSDRFSAERTGGSVSTLTIQRTQQEDSAVYLCASSFDSGNSPLHFGNGTRLTVT.

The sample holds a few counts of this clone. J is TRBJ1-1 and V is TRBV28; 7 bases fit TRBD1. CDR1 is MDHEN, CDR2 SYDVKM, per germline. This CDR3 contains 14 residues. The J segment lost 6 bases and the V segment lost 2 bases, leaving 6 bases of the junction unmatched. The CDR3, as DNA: TGTGCCAGCAGTTTACGGGGAACAGGGGCTGAAGCTTTCTTT. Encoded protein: CASSLRGTGAEAFF.

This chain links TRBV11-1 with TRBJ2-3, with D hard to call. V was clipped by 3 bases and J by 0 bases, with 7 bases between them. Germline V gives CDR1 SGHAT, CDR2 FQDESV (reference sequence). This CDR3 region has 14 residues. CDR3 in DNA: TGTGCCAGCAGCTTCGGTCGTAGCACAGATACGCAGTATTTT. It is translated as CASSFGRSTDTQYF.

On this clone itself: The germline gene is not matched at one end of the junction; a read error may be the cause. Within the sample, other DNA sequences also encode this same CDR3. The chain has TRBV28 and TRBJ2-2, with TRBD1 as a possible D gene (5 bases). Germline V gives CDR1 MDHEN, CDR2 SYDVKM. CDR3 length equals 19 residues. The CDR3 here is CASSPPPGRVGVNTGELFF. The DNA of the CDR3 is TGCGCCAGCAGCCCCCCCCCGGGCAGGGTTGGGGTAAACACCGGGGAGCTGTTTTTT.

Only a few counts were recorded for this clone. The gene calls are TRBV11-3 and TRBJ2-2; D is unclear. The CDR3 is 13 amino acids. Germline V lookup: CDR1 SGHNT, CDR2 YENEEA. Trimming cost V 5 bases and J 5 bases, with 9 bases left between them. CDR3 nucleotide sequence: TGTGCCAGCAGCGGCCGAGGAACCGGGGAGCTGTTTTTT. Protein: CASSGRGTGELFF.

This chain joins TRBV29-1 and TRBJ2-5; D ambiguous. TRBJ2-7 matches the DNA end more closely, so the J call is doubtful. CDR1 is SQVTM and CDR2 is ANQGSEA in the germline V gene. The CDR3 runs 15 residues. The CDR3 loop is CSVEDPKLDSYEQYF. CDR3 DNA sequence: TGCAGCGTTGAAGACCCGAAACTCGACTCCTACGAGCAGTACTTC.

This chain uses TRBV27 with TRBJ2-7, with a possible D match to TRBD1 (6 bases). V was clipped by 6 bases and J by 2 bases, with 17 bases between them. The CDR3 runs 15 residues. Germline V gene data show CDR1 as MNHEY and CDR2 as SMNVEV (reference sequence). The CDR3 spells CASSWTGTNAYEQYF. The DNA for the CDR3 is TGTGCCAGCAGCTGGACCGGGACAAACGCCTACGAGCAGTACTTC.

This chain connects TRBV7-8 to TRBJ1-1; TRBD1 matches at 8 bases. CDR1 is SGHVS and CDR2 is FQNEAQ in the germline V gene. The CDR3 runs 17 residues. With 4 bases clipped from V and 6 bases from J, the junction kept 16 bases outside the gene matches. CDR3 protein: CASSSTGTGGSRAEAFF. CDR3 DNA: TGTGCCAGCAGCTCTACCGGGACAGGAGGGAGTCGCGCTGAAGCTTTCTTT.

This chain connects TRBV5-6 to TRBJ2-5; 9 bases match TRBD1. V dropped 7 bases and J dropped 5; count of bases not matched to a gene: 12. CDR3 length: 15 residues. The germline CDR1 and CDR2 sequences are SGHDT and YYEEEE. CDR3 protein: CASGPPGQGLETQYF. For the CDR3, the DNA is TGTGCCAGCGGTCCTCCGGGACAGGGTTTGGAGACCCAGTACTTC.

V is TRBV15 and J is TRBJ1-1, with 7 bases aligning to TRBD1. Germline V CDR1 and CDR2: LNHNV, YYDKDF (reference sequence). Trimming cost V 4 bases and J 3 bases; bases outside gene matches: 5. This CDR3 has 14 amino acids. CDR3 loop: CATSTYDRDTEAFF. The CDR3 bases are TGTGCCACCAGCACGTATGACAGGGACACTGAAGCTTTCTTT.

This CDR3 reads CASRNEGVDTQYF. The DNA for the CDR3 is TGTGCCAGTCGAAATGAGGGGGTAGATACGCAGTATTTT. The V gene is TRBV27, the J gene TRBJ2-3, with D perhaps TRBD1 (6 bases). Trimming took off 9 bases at V and 5 bases at J, with 15 bases between the two ends. CDR3 size: 13 residues. From germline, CDR1 is MNHEY and CDR2 SMNVEV (reference sequence).

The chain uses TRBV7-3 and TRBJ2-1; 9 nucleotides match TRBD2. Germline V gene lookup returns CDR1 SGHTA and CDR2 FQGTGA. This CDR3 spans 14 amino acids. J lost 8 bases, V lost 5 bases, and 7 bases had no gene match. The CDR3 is CASSVGLATDEQFF. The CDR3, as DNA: TGTGCCAGCAGCGTAGGACTAGCGACGGATGAGCAGTTCTTC.

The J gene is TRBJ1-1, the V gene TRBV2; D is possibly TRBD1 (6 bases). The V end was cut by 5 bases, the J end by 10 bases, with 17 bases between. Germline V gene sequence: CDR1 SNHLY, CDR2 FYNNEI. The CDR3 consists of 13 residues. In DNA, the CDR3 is TGTGCCAGCAGTTACGTCGAGGGGGAGGGAGCTTTCTTT. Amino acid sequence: CASSYVEGEGAFF.

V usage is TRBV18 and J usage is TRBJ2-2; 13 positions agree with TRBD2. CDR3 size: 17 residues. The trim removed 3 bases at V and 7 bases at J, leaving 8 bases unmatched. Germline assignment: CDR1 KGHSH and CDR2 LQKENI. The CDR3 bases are TGTGCCAGCTCACCGACCGGGACTAGCGGGACGATCGGGGAGCTGTTTTTT. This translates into CASSPTGTSGTIGELFF.

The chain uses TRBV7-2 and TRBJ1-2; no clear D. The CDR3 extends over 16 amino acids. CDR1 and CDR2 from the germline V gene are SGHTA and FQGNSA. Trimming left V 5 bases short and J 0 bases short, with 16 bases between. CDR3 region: CASSPQLTQANYGYTF. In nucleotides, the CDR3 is TGTGCCAGCAGCCCACAGCTGACCCAAGCTAACTATGGCTACACCTTC. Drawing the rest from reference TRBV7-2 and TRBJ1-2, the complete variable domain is GAGVSQSPSNKVTEKGKDVELRCDPISGHTALYWYRQSLGQGLEFLIYFQGNSAPDKSGLPSDRFSAERTGGSVSTLTIQRTQQEDSAVYLCASSPQLTQANYGYTFGSGTRLTVV.

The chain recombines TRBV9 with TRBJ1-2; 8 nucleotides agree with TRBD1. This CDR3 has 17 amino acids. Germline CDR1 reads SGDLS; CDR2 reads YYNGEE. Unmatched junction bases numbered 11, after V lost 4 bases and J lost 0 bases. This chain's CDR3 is CASSRRTGPQANYGYTF. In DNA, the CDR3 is TGTGCCAGCAGCCGCAGGACAGGGCCCCAAGCTAACTATGGCTACACCTTC.

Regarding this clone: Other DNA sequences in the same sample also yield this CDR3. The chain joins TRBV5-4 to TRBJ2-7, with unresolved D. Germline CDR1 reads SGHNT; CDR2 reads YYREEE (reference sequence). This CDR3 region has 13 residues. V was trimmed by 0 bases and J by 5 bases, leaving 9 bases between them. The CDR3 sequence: CASSLVASHEQYF. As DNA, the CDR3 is TGTGCCAGCAGCTTGGTAGCTTCCCACGAGCAGTACTTC.